This entry is about one T cell receptor beta chain. The antigen it recognizes is unknown. Per-nucleotide qualities are absent, and no much larger clonotype sits a single base away. This specimen belongs to a study of blood T cells in healthy people across ages (dated by TCRdb to 2014 to 2015). About the study as a whole: In model experiments, template switching captured roughly one uniquely barcoded TCR beta cDNA molecule for every two T cells. To track age-related changes in TCR beta repertoire diversity, the study relied on deep sequencing normalized with unique cDNA molecular identifiers. Using the same blood draw, the study looked at two additional independent replicas of 1 million unique cDNA reads for two donors, one aged 18 to 30 and the other aged 80 or older. The donors were divided into four age groups: young (average about 15 years), middle-aged (roughly 40), aged (approximately 62) and long-lived (more than 75). Donors of different ages were randomly distributed across sequencing lanes to avoid experimental bias. The paper's findings and limits, for the study overall: The percentage of naive T cells measured by flow cytometry correlated strongly with observed TCR beta diversity. Observed TCR beta diversity per million T cells fell roughly linearly with age, and a significant reduction was already apparent by age around 40. Estimates of total diversity based on one million sequenced T cells were considered lower bounds and underestimates. The long-lived group showed more naive CD4+ T cells, fewer expanded clones and increased TCR diversity than the aged group, suggesting age selection. Because the CMV infection status of the donors was unknown, age-related changes in expanded clonotypes may potentially have been confounded. Since profiling was done on bulk unsorted PBMCs, naive and antigen-experienced compartments could not be conclusively compared.

The CDR3 covers 13 residues, taking in both the cysteine and the phenylalanine. The retained sequence is limited to the CDR3, 39 bases, with the frame set at the first base. CDR1 and CDR2 (SGHVS, FQNEAQ) derive from the germline V gene. The V end loses 5 bases and the J end loses 6 bases, and a stretch of 11 bases separates them. The donors were 40 or so Caucasian individuals from Russia, aged roughly 6 to 90 years, who were systemically healthy. About 9.8 milliliters of peripheral blood were drawn from each donor into EDTA-treated Vacutainer tubes. Ficoll-Paque density-gradient centrifugation was used to isolate PBMCs, with at least 7 million per sample. Total RNA was extracted from PBMCs with Trizol reagent, with at least 5 micrograms obtained per sample. For every donor, flow cytometry on a PBMC aliquot measured the percentage of naive CD45RAhigh/CD27high T cells. Libraries were constructed by 5' RACE. The listed sequencing device is Illumina HiSeq 2500. A second PCR of about 6 to 12 cycles was run with a J-beta primer mix and a sample-barcoded 5' primer. A unique molecular identifier was introduced onto each TCR beta cDNA molecule by a template-switch 5' adaptor carrying 12 random nucleotides. Each sample yielded at least 2.5 million CDR3-containing paired-end reads. First-strand cDNA was synthesized from all RNA with the Mint cDNA synthesis kit, primed by a TRBC-specific oligonucleotide. Following uracil-DNA glycosylase treatment, a first 18-cycle PCR with universal primers M1SS and BC2_uni_R was performed on all cDNA. Turning to the authors' computational methods: For normalization, 1 million high-quality reads were randomly selected from each sample, with every read carrying a distinct molecular identifier. Reads sharing molecular identifiers were discarded rather than binned into consensus sequences. MiTCR, set to a Q25 quality threshold and the strictest error-elimination algorithm, was used for CDR3 identification, clonotype clustering and error correction. A nonparametric unseen species model with Euler transformation was used to estimate lower-bound total TCR beta diversity. TCRdb itself trimmed the public reads at Q25 with fastp, ran MiXCR and retained productive beta chains. Each CDR3 protein appears once, grouped with its most common genes and DNA. These V and J calls originate from TCRdb's pipeline instead of the authors' own analysis. This sample holds approximately 360,000 distinct CDR3 sequences; about half were observed only once. The top ten constitute under 65% of the sample.

Sequences were obtained from blood. The clonotype comes from a man aged 60 to 69 in good health. The V and J genes are TRBV7-8 and TRBJ1-5; TRBD1 is perhaps the D gene, given 5 matching bases. The CDR3 in this case is CASSPTVSQPQHF. The nucleotide sequence is given as TGTGCCAGCAGCCCGACAGTATCTCAGCCCCAGCATTTT.